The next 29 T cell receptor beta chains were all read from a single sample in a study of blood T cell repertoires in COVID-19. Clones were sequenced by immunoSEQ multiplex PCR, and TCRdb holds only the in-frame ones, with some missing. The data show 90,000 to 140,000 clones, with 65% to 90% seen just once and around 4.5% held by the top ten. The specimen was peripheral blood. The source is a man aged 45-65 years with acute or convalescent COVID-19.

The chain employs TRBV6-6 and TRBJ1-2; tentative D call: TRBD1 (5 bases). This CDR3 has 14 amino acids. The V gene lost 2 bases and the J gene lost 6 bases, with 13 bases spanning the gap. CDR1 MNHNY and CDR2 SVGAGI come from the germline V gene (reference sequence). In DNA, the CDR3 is TGTGCCAGCAGTTACAGACAGCGACTCGATGGCTACACCTTC. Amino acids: CASSYRQRLDGYTF.

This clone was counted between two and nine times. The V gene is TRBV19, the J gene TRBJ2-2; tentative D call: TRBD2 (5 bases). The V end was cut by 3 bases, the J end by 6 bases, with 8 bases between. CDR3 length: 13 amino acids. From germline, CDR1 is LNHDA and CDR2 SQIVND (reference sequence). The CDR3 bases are TGTGCCAGTAGTATCGTGGGAGCCGGGGAGCTGTTTTTT. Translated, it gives CASSIVGAGELFF.

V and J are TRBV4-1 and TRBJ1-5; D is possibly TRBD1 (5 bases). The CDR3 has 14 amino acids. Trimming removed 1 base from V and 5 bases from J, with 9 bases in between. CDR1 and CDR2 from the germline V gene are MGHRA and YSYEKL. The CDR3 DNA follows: TGCGCCAGCAGCCAAGGACAGTGGTATCAGCCCCAGCATTTT. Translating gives CASSQGQWYQPQHF.

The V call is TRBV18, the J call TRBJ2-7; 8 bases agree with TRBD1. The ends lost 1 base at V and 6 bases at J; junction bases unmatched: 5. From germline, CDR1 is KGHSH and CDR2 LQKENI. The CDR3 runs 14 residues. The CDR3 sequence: CASSPQRTGREQYF. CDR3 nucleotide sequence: TGTGCCAGCTCACCACAACGGACAGGGCGCGAGCAGTACTTC.

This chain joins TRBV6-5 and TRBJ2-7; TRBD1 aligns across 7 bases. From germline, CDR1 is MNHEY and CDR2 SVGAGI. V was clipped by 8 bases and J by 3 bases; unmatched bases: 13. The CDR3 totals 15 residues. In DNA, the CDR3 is TGTGCCAGCGCCGGGGCCCAGGGGGTACTCTACGAGCAGTACTTC. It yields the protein CASAGAQGVLYEQYF.

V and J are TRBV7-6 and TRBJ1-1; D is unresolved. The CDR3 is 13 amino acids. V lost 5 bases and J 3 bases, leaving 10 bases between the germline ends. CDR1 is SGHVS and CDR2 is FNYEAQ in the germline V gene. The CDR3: CASSPPGDTEAFF. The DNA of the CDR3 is TGTGCCAGCAGCCCCCCTGGAGACACTGAAGCTTTCTTT.

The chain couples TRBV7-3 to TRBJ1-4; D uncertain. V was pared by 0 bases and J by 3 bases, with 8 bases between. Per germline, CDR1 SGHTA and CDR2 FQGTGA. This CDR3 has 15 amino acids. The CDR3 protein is CASSLTRSSNEKLFF. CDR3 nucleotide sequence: TGTGCCAGCAGCTTAACTCGGTCGTCTAATGAAAAACTGTTTTTT.

The CDR3 loop reads CASRSGTGENEKLFF. CDR3 nucleotide sequence: TGTGCCAGTAGAAGCGGGACAGGAGAAAATGAAAAACTGTTTTTT. The V gene is TRBV19, the J gene TRBJ1-4; TRBD1 matches 8 bases. The germline V gene has CDR1 LNHDA and CDR2 SQIVND (reference sequence). V was clipped by 6 bases and J by 5 bases; unmatched bases: 8. This CDR3 comprises 15 residues.

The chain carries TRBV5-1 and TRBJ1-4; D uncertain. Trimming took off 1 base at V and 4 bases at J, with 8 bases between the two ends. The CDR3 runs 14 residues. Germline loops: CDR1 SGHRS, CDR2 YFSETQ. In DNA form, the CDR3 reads TGCGCCAGCAGCTTGCGGCGGTATAATGAAAAACTGTTTTTT. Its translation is CASSLRRYNEKLFF.

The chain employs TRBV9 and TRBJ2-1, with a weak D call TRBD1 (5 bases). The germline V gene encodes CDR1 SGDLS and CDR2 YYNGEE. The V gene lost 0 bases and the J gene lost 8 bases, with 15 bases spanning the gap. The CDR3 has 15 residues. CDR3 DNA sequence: TGTGCCAGCAGCGTAGACAGCCCCGGCAGGGATGAGCAGTTCTTC. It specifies CASSVDSPGRDEQFF. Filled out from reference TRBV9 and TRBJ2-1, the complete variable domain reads DSGVTQTPKHLITATGQRVTLRCSPRSGDLSVYWYQQSLDQGLQFLIQYYNGEERAKGNILERFSAQQFPDLHSELNLSSLELGDSALYFCASSVDSPGRDEQFFGPGTRLTVL.

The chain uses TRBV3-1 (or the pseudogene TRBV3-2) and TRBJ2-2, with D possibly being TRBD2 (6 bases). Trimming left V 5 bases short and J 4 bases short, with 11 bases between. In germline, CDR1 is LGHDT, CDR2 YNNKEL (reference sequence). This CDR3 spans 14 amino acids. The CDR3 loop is CASSYLGGTGELFF. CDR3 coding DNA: TGTGCCAGCAGCTACCTCGGGGGCACCGGGGAGCTGTTTTTT.

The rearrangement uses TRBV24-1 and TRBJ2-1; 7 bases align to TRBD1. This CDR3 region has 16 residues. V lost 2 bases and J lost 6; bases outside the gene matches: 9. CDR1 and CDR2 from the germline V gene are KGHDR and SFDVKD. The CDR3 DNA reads TGTGCCACCAGTGATTCGCCGGGACAGAGTTCCAATGAGCAGTTCTTC. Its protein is CATSDSPGQSSNEQFF.

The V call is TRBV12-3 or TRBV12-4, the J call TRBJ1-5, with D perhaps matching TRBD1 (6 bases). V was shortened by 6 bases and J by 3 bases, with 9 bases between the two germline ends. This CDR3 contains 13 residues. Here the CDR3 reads CASSWGPNQPQHF. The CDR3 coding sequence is TGTGCCAGCAGCTGGGGGCCCAATCAGCCCCAGCATTTT.

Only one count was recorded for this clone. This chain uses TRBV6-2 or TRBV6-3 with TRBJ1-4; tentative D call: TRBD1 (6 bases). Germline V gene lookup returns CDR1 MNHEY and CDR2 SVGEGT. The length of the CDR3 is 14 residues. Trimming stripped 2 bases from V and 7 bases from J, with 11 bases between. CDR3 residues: CASSYPIQGEKLFF. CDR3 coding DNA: TGTGCCAGCAGTTACCCGATACAGGGTGAAAAACTGTTTTTT.

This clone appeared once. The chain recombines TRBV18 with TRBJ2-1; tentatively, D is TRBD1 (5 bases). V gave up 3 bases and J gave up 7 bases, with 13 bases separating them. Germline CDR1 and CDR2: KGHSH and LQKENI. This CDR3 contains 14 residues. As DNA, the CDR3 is TGTGCCAGCTCACCCCTACAGGAAACAAATGAGCAGTTCTTC. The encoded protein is CASSPLQETNEQFF.

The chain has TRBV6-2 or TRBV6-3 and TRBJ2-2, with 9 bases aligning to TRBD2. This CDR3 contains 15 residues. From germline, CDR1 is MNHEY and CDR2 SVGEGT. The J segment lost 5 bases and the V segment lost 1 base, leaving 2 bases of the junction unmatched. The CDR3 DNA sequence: TGTGCCAGCAGTTACTTAGCGGGGGTGACCGGGGAGCTGTTTTTT. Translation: CASSYLAGVTGELFF.

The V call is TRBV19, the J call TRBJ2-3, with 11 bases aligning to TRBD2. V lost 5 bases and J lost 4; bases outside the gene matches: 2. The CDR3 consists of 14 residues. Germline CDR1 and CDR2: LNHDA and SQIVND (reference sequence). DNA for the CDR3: TGTGCCAGTAGTCTAGCGGGAGGTGCAGATACGCAGTATTTT. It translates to CASSLAGGADTQYF.

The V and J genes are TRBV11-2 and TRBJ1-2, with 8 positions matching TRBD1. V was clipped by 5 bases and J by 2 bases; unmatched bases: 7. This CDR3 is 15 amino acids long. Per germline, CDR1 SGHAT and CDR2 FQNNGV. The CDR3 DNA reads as TGTGCCAGCAGCCCGACAGGGGCGGCGAACTATGGCTACACCTTC. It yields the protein CASSPTGAANYGYTF.

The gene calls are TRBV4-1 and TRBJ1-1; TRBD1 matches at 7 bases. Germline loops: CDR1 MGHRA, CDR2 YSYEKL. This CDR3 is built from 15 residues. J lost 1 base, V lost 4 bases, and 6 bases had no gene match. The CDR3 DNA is TGCGCCAGCAGCCTAGCGGGACAGCCGAACACTGAAGCTTTCTTT. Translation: CASSLAGQPNTEAFF.

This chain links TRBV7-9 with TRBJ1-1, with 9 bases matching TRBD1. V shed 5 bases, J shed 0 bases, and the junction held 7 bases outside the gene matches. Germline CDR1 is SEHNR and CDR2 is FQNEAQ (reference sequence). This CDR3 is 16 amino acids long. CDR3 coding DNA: TGTGCCAGCAGCACAGACAGGGGGGCCGTGAACACTGAAGCTTTCTTT. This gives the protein CASSTDRGAVNTEAFF.

CDR3: CASSPSGSRYEQYF. CDR3 bases: TGTGCCAGCTCACCTAGCGGGAGTAGGTACGAGCAGTACTTC. The chain combines TRBV18 with TRBJ2-7; the match to TRBD2 covers 9 bases. With V trimmed by 3 bases and J by 4 bases, 4 bases remained unmatched. The CDR3 is 14 residues long. The germline V gene encodes CDR1 KGHSH and CDR2 LQKENI.

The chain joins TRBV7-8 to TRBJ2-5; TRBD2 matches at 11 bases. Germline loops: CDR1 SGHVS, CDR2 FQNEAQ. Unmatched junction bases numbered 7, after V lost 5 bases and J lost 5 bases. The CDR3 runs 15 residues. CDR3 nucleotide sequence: TGTGCCAGCAGCCCCCGGACTAGCGGGTGGGAGACCCAGTACTTC. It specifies CASSPRTSGWETQYF.

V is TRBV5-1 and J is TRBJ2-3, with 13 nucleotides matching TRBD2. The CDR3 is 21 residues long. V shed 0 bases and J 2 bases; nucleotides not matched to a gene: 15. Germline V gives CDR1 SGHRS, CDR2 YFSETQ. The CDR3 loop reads CASSLDRGLGLAGVYTDTQYF. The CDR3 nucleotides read TGCGCCAGCAGCTTGGACCGGGGACTAGGACTAGCGGGAGTTTACACAGATACGCAGTATTTT.

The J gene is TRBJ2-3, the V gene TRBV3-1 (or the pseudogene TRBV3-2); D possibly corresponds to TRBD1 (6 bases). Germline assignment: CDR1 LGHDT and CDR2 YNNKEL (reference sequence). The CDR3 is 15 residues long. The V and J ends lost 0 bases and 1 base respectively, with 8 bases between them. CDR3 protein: CASSQEGGGTDTQYF. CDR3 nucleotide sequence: TGTGCCAGCAGCCAAGAAGGGGGAGGCACAGATACGCAGTATTTT.

CDR3 amino acids: CASRGAGGGSNEQFF. The DNA of the CDR3 is TGTGCCAGCAGGGGAGCGGGAGGCGGGTCCAATGAGCAGTTCTTC. The chain recombines TRBV28 with TRBJ2-1, with 9 bases identical to TRBD2. CDR1 and CDR2 from the germline V gene are MDHEN and SYDVKM. The CDR3 totals 15 residues. The V gene end was trimmed by 6 bases and the J gene end by 6 bases; junction bases not matched to a gene: 9.

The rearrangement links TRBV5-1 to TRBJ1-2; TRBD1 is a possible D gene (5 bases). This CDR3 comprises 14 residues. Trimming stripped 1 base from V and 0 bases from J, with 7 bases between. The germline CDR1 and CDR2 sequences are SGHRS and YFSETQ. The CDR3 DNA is TGCGCCAGCAGCTTGTCGGACACTAACTATGGCTACACCTTC. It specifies CASSLSDTNYGYTF.

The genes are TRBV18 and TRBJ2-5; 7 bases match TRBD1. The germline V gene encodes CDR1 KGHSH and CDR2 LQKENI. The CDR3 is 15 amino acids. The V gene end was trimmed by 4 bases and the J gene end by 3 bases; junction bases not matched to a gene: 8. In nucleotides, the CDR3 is TGTGCCAGCTCACTCTTCCGGGACAGCAAAGAGACCCAGTACTTC. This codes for CASSLFRDSKETQYF.

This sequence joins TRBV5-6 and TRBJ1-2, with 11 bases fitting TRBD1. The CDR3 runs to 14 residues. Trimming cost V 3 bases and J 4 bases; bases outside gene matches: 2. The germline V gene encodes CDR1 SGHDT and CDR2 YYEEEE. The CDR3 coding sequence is TGTGCCAGCAGCTCCGGGACAGGGGGCTATGGCTACACCTTC. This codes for CASSSGTGGYGYTF.

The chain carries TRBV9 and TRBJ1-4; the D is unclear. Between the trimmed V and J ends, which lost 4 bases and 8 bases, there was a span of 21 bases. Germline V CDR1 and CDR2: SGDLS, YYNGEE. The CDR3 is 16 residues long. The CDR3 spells CASSTSREGGREKLFF. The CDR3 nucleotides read TGTGCCAGCAGCACTAGCCGGGAGGGCGGTCGGGAAAAACTGTTTTTT.